The clone carrying this TCR beta chain appeared many times. Its antigen is currently unknown. The germline V and J ends were trimmed by 6 bases and 1 base, with 10 bases remaining between them. CDR3 length: 15 residues. The record originates from a study of T cell repertoires in cytomegalovirus infection. Study in general: From public TCR beta signatures came an indication of both CMV infection and matching HLA type.

Notes on the study in general: There were carriers of CMV plus the relevant HLA, and cumulative public TCR beta family frequency identified them. CMV-specific HLA-C-restricted TCR beta clonotypes dominated the ex vivo response.

MiXCR, run by TCRdb on the reads, gives a single entry per CDR3 protein. The data hold about 360,000 distinct CDR3 sequences, with 15% to 20% observed a single time. This chain uses TRBV12-3 or TRBV12-4 with TRBJ2-6; D is perhaps TRBD1 (5 bases). Sequenced: PBMCs. This TCR derives from a human donor in good health (CMV status not recorded). Some clones in this sample may be carry-over from other donors' samples. The CDR3 DNA reads as TGTGCCAGCAGAACAGGAGCATCTGGGGCCAACGTCCTGACTTTC. Translating it yields CASRTGASGANVLTF.